These 30 T cell receptor beta chains share one sample of origin, sequenced in a study of CD4+ T cells in melanoma. Profiling relied on immunoSEQ multiplex PCR, and the TCRdb table lists in-frame clones only, not all of them. The sample lists about 110,000 clones, roughly 90% occurring once. What was sequenced was peripheral blood. These receptor sequences come from a human donor with melanoma.

The CDR3 nucleotides read TGCGCCAGCAGCCAAGCGCGGGCGGGGACAGGGGTTGGAAACACCATATATTTT. This encodes CASSQARAGTGVGNTIYF. V and J are TRBV4-1 and TRBJ1-3; 10 bases agree with TRBD1. From germline, CDR1 is MGHRA and CDR2 YSYEKL. The CDR3 is 18 amino acids. V was pared by 1 base and J by 3 bases, with 9 bases of the junction left unmatched.

DNA of the CDR3: TGTGCCAGTAGTATTCCAGGGTTTAATCAGCCCCAGCATTTT. This encodes CASSIPGFNQPQHF. This chain joins TRBV19 and TRBJ1-5; a possible D gene is TRBD1 (5 bases). Germline lookup yields CDR1 LNHDA and CDR2 SQIVND (reference sequence). CDR3 length equals 14 residues. V lost 3 bases and J lost 4, with 10 bases in between. The whole variable domain, remainder taken from reference TRBV19 and TRBJ1-5, is DGGITQSPKYLFRKEGQNVTLSCEQNLNHDAMYWYRQDPGQGLRLIYYSQIVNDFQKGDIAEGYSVSREKKESFPLTVTSAQKNPTAFYLCASSIPGFNQPQHFGDGTRLSIL.

The V call is TRBV29-1, the J call TRBJ1-1; D is undetermined. CDR1 and CDR2 (germline): SQVTM, ANQGSEA. V was shortened by 7 bases and J by 5 bases, with 17 bases between the two germline ends. This CDR3 is built from 13 residues. The CDR3 DNA reads TGCAGCGGGCAGAAGGGCCCGGGGACTGAAGCTTTCTTT. Its translation is CSGQKGPGTEAFF.

This clone was picked up one time. The rearrangement joins TRBV18 to TRBJ2-2; D is possibly TRBD1 (5 bases). The germline gives CDR1 KGHSH, CDR2 LQKENI. V was pared by 2 bases and J by 4 bases, with 8 bases between. This CDR3 region has 14 residues. In DNA form, the CDR3 reads TGTGCCAGCTCACCAGGGGCTAGCACCGGGGAGCTGTTTTTT. Protein sequence: CASSPGASTGELFF.

The chain couples TRBV27 to TRBJ1-1; tentatively, D is TRBD1 (5 bases). Trimming took 6 bases from V and 6 from J, leaving 14 bases between them. CDR3 length: 13 residues. Germline V gene lookup returns CDR1 MNHEY and CDR2 SMNVEV (reference sequence). CDR3 protein: CASRVDIGAEAFF. The CDR3, as DNA: TGTGCCAGCAGGGTGGACATCGGGGCTGAAGCTTTCTTT.

This rearrangement joins TRBV19 to TRBJ2-1; perhaps TRBD2 as D (6 bases). The CDR3 covers 13 residues. Trimming took 4 bases from V and 5 from J, leaving 9 bases between them. CDR1 and CDR2 from the germline V gene are LNHDA and SQIVND (reference sequence). The CDR3 region is CASSSTSHNEQFF. DNA for the CDR3: TGTGCCAGTAGTAGCACTAGCCACAATGAGCAGTTCTTC. The whole variable domain, remainder taken from reference TRBV19 and TRBJ2-1, is DGGITQSPKYLFRKEGQNVTLSCEQNLNHDAMYWYRQDPGQGLRLIYYSQIVNDFQKGDIAEGYSVSREKKESFPLTVTSAQKNPTAFYLCASSSTSHNEQFFGPGTRLTVL.

This chain joins TRBV7-3 and TRBJ2-7; 9 bases agree with TRBD1. There are 15 residues in the CDR3. Looked up from germline, CDR1 is SGHTA and CDR2 is FQGTGA. Losses at the gene ends were 1 base for V and 2 bases for J; bases not matched to a gene: 3. The CDR3 nucleotides are TGTGCCAGCAGCTTAAGTGGGACAGGGACCTACGAGCAGTACTTC. This gives the protein CASSLSGTGTYEQYF.

Regarding this clone: Additional DNA sequences in this sample encode the identical CDR3. The gene calls are TRBV30 and TRBJ1-1; D unresolved. The V gene lost 2 bases and the J gene lost 5 bases, with 9 bases spanning the gap. This CDR3 has 12 residues. Germline V gives CDR1 GTSNPN, CDR2 SVGIG (reference sequence). The CDR3, as DNA: TGTGCCTGGAGTCAAGGGTGGACTGAAGCTTTCTTT. Its protein product is CAWSQGWTEAFF.

This rearrangement joins TRBV9 to TRBJ2-1, with D possibly matching TRBD2 (5 bases). Germline V gene lookup returns CDR1 SGDLS and CDR2 YYNGEE. V dropped 3 bases and J dropped 9 bases, with 19 bases sitting between them. The CDR3 runs to 15 residues. As DNA, the CDR3 is TGTGCCAGCAGCGCTACTAGACTCCTTACGGGTGAGCAGTTCTTC. It is translated as CASSATRLLTGEQFF.

The chain's CDR3 is CASSYPYRGGGISPLHF. The CDR3 DNA is TGTGCCAGCAGCTACCCCTACAGGGGGGGCGGAATTTCACCCCTCCACTTT. The genes are TRBV7-8 and TRBJ1-6; TRBD1 matches at 8 bases. The CDR3 totals 17 residues. The germline CDR1 and CDR2 sequences are SGHVS and FQNEAQ. Unmatched junction bases numbered 14, after V lost 4 bases and J lost 9 bases.

Only one count was recorded for this clone. The chain recombines TRBV4-2 with TRBJ1-1; possibly TRBD1 for D (6 bases). Germline CDR1 LGHNA, CDR2 YNFKEQ. The CDR3 has 16 amino acids. V shed 0 bases and J shed 3 bases, with 14 bases lying between them. The CDR3 here is CASSQDSGQSYTEAFF. Here the CDR3 DNA reads TGTGCCAGCAGCCAAGATAGTGGACAGAGCTACACTGAAGCTTTCTTT.

This chain connects TRBV21-1 to TRBJ2-7; TRBD2 is taken as the D call from the table, unchecked against the DNA. TRBV21-1 is a recognized pseudogene. The CDR3 length is 16 residues. The CDR3 spells CASSEVRRASSSGQYF. In DNA, the CDR3 is TGTGCCAGCAGCGAAGTGCGGAGGGCCTCGTCCTCCGGGCAGTACTTC.

The genes are TRBV7-2 and TRBJ1-5; D perhaps matches TRBD1 (6 bases). Per germline, CDR1 SGHTA and CDR2 FQGNSA. This CDR3 comprises 19 residues. V lost 3 bases and J lost 0, with 21 bases in between. CDR3 residues: CASSFLPGQPPYSNQPQHF. The CDR3 DNA reads TGTGCCAGCAGCTTCCTACCGGGACAACCACCTTATAGCAATCAGCCCCAGCATTTT.

The CDR3 coding sequence is TGTGCCAGCAGTCCCCGGGACAGACTTAACTATGGCTACACCTTC. Translating gives CASSPRDRLNYGYTF. The genes are TRBV28 and TRBJ1-2; 7 nucleotides match TRBD1. The CDR3 loop spans 15 amino acids. V was clipped by 5 bases and J by 1 base; unmatched bases: 7. Germline V gene sequence: CDR1 MDHEN, CDR2 SYDVKM.

The chain carries TRBV7-9 and TRBJ1-1; TRBD1 matches 11 bases. J was trimmed by 3 bases and V by 0 bases; bases with no gene match: 6. The germline CDR1 and CDR2 sequences are SEHNR and FQNEAQ (reference sequence). The CDR3 spans 17 residues. The CDR3 region is CASSLAGQGVGYTEAFF. DNA of the CDR3: TGTGCCAGCAGCTTAGCGGGACAGGGGGTCGGGTACACTGAAGCTTTCTTT.

The chain couples TRBV28 to TRBJ2-5; D is perhaps TRBD1 (7 bases). The CDR3 runs 15 residues. Germline values: CDR1 MDHEN, CDR2 SYDVKM. Trimming removed 8 bases from V and 5 bases from J, with 21 bases in between. The CDR3 DNA follows: TGTGCCAGCGACCGGCAGGGCAGGGGGGTGGAGACCCAGTACTTC. Translating gives CASDRQGRGVETQYF. The whole variable domain, remainder taken from reference TRBV28 and TRBJ2-5, is DVKVTQSSRYLVKRTGEKVFLECVQDMDHENMFWYRQDPGLGLRLIYFSYDVKMKEKGDIPEGYSVSREKKERFSLILESASTNQTSMYLCASDRQGRGVETQYFGPGTRLLVL.

CDR3 sequence reads: CASPPHSGANVLTF. Written as DNA, the CDR3 is TGTGCCAGCCCCCCCCACTCTGGGGCCAACGTCCTGACTTTC. The J gene is TRBJ2-6, the V gene TRBV7-9; D remains unclear. Between the trimmed V and J ends, which lost 8 bases and 0 bases, there was a span of 8 bases. The CDR3 runs 14 residues. CDR1 and CDR2 from the germline V gene are SEHNR and FQNEAQ (reference sequence).

V is TRBV7-2 and J is TRBJ1-1; TRBD1 might be the D (6 bases). Germline-derived CDR1 and CDR2 are SGHTA and FQGNSA. The V end lost 3 bases, the J end lost 6 bases, and 11 bases lay between the germline ends. The CDR3 runs to 13 residues. CDR3 sequence reads: CASSFVEGAEAFF. For the CDR3, the DNA is TGTGCCAGCAGCTTTGTCGAGGGGGCTGAAGCTTTCTTT.

The chain uses TRBV2 and TRBJ2-7; D is unclear. The CDR3 covers 14 residues. V lost 3 bases and J lost 4, with 13 bases in between. The germline V gene has CDR1 SNHLY and CDR2 FYNNEI. DNA of the CDR3: TGTGCCAGCAGTGACACCGCGGAGCCATACGAGCAGTACTTC. Protein: CASSDTAEPYEQYF.

The chain recombines TRBV28 with TRBJ2-6; 7 bases agree with TRBD1. Trimming removed 2 bases from V and 3 bases from J; junction bases left unmatched: 7. The CDR3 runs 17 residues. Germline V CDR1 and CDR2: MDHEN, SYDVKM. The CDR3 nucleotides read TGTGCCAGCAGTTTACCGACAGGGCGGAATGGGGCCAACGTCCTGACTTTC. It codes for CASSLPTGRNGANVLTF.

This sequence joins TRBV5-1 and TRBJ2-2; D gene uncertain. V shed 3 bases and J shed 1 base, with 13 bases lying between them. The CDR3 covers 16 residues. CDR1 and CDR2 from the germline V gene are SGHRS and YFSETQ. CDR3 DNA: TGCGCCAGCAGCTCTCTCGGTAGCCTGAACACCGGGGAGCTGTTTTTT. This encodes CASSSLGSLNTGELFF.

This chain joins TRBV5-4 and TRBJ2-5; 12 bases align to TRBD2. V trimming: 5 bases; J trimming: 5 bases; junction bases outside the gene matches: 7. The CDR3 runs to 15 residues. CDR1 is SGHNT and CDR2 is YYREEE in the germline V gene (reference sequence). CDR3 in DNA: TGTGCCAGCAGTCCTAGCGGGGGGGGCCGGGAGACCCAGTACTTC. This encodes CASSPSGGGRETQYF.

The chain uses TRBV7-2 and TRBJ2-7, with 7 bases lining up with TRBD2. CDR3 length: 18 residues. With 5 bases clipped from V and 3 bases from J, the junction kept 19 bases outside the gene matches. Germline CDR1 reads SGHTA; CDR2 reads FQGNSA. CDR3 sequence (DNA): TGTGCCAGCAGCAGGCACGGCGGTAACGCGGGAGATAACTACGAGCAGTACTTC. It translates to CASSRHGGNAGDNYEQYF.

This clone was counted once. The chain couples TRBV19 to TRBJ1-4, with a possible D match to TRBD1 (6 bases). Germline CDR1 reads LNHDA; CDR2 reads SQIVND (reference sequence). The CDR3 loop spans 15 amino acids. Trimming took off 3 bases at V and 0 bases at J, with 8 bases between the two ends. In DNA, the CDR3 is TGTGCCAGTAGTATGGACAGTGCAACTAATGAAAAACTGTTTTTT. Translating gives CASSMDSATNEKLFF.

The chain employs TRBV7-9 and TRBJ2-7; no definite D call. V was clipped by 5 bases and J by 9 bases, with 11 bases between them. Per the germline V gene, CDR1 is SEHNR and CDR2 is FQNEAQ (reference sequence). The length of the CDR3 is 11 residues. The DNA for the CDR3 is TGTGCCAGCAGCAACCGGGCTGTGCAGTACTTC. This translates into CASSNRAVQYF.

The chain couples TRBV4-2 to TRBJ1-1; the D gene is possibly TRBD1 (6 bases). V was trimmed by 4 bases and J by 0 bases, leaving 18 bases between them. The germline V gene has CDR1 LGHNA and CDR2 YNFKEQ. CDR3 length equals 17 residues. DNA for the CDR3: TGTGCCAGCAGCCCTGGGCTCCGAGGGGGTATGAACACTGAAGCTTTCTTT. Its translation is CASSPGLRGGMNTEAFF.

The J gene is TRBJ1-2, the V gene TRBV21-1. TRBV21-1 is described as a pseudogene. The CDR3 length is 15 residues. CDR3 in DNA: TGTGCCAGCAGCAAAGAAAATCGGCAGCCCTATGGCTACACCTTC. Protein: CASSKENRQPYGYTF.

The rearrangement links TRBV11-1 to TRBJ2-7; 9 bases fit TRBD1. The V segment lost 5 bases and the J segment 3 bases; nucleotides outside the gene matches: 8. This CDR3 has 15 amino acids. Germline lookup yields CDR1 SGHAT and CDR2 FQDESV (reference sequence). CDR3 amino acids: CASSTTGTGHYEQYF. DNA for the CDR3: TGTGCCAGCAGCACTACCGGGACAGGGCACTACGAGCAGTACTTC.

The J gene is TRBJ2-2, the V gene TRBV2; 11 bases line up with TRBD1. Trimming at V came to 9 bases and at J to 5 bases, leaving 2 bases not matched to a gene. Germline V CDR1 and CDR2: SNHLY, FYNNEI. The CDR3 is 13 residues long. The CDR3 DNA sequence: TGTGCCAGGGGACAGGGGGTGACCGGGGAGCTGTTTTTT. Protein sequence: CARGQGVTGELFF.

The chain carries TRBV7-2 and TRBJ1-2; no firm D call. The CDR3 has 13 residues. Trimming stripped 5 bases from V and 5 bases from J, with 12 bases between. Germline assignment: CDR1 SGHTA and CDR2 FQGNSA. The CDR3 DNA follows: TGTGCCAGCAGCGTCCCCGCTGTTTATGGCTACACCTTC. This translates into CASSVPAVYGYTF.